Listed here is a single T cell receptor beta chain. The antigen is not known. TCRdb re-analysed the RT-PCR reads in MiXCR, keeping a single row per CDR3 protein. The data contain approximately 520,000 distinct CDR3 sequences, 16% of them seen just once; the ten biggest clones take up less than 4%. V lost 4 bases to trimming and J lost 5 bases; unmatched junction nucleotides: 9. The CDR3 sequence is 15 residues long. CDR1 and CDR2 (germline): PRHDT, FYEKMQ (reference sequence). The entry originates in a study of response to subunit inactivated influenza vaccine. Study-wide results and caveats: Authors suggested few new T cells are recruited by each seasonal influenza vaccination.

The V call is TRBV13, the J call TRBJ2-3; 7 bases are shared with TRBD1. The source material was CD4+ T cells sorted from PBMCs, sampled roughly 24 months after vaccination. This sequence originates from a man between 45 and 75 years old who received an inactivated influenza vaccine. The CDR3 protein is CASSYRGGGVDTQYF. CDR3 sequence (DNA): TGTGCCAGCAGCTACAGAGGGGGCGGCGTAGATACGCAGTATTTT.